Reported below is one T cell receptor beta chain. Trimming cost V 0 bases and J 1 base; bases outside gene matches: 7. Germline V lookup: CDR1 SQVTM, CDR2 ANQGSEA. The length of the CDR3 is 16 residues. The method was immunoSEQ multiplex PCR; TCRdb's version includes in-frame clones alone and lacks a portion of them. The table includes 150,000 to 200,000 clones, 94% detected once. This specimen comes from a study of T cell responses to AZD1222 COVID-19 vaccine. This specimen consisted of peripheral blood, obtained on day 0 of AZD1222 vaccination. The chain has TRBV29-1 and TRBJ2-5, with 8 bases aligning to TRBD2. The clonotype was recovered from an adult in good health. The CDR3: CSVEDPPSGLQETQYF. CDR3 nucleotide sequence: TGCAGCGTTGAAGATCCCCCTAGCGGGCTCCAAGAGACCCAGTACTTC.